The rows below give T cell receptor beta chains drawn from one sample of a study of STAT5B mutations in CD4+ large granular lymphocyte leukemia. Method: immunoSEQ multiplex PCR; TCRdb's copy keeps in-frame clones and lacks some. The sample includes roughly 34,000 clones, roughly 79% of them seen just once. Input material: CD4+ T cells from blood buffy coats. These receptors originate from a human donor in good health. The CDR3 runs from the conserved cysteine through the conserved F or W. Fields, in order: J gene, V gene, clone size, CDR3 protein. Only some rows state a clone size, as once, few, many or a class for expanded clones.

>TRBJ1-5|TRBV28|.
CASSAAGGGNQPQHF
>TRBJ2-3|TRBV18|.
CASSPWGLAGGDTQYF
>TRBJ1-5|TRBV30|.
CAWSGRGSNQPQHF
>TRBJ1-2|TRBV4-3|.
CASSQDPGQGFYGYTF
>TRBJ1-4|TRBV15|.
CATSRDGLGRGGSEKLFF
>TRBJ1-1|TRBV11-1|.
CASSYPRTGGFSGGTEAFF
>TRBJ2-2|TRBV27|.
CASSPLQEAGELFF
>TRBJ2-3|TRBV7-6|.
CASQTGTSGKYTQYF
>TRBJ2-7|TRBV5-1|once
CASSIDPLVGEQYF
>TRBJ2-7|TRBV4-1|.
CASSQVGGRRYEQYF
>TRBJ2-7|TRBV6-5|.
CASSIATGGYEQYF
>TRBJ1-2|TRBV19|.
CASSIGTLGGYTF
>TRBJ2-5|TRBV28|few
CASSSTSGLETQYF
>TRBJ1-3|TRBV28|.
CASSLAAEADFGNTIYF
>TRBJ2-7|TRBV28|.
CASSHYEQYF
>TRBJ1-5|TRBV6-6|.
CASSPQDQPQHF
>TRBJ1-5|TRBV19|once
CASSIRGQPQHF
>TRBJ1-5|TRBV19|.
CASSQSAGRGRLQPQHF
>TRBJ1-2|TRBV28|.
CTTGTGNYGYTF
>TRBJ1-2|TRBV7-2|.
CASSPGGSKGLGYTF
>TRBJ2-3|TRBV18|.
CASSFRLAGISTDTQYF
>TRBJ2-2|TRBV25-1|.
CASSEQGANTGELFF
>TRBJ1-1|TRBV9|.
CASSVDWTTEAFF
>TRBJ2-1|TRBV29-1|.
CSVDRTAYNEQFF
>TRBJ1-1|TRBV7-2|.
CASSLVRGSAEAFF
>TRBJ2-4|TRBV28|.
CASSRTGAKNIQYF
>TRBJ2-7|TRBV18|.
CASSPVTQGGEQYF
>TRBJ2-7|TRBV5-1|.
CASSLVPYEQYF
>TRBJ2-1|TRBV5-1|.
CASSLTPPGDEQFF
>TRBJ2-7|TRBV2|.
CASSEVDTYYEQYF
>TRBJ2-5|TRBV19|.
CASTPAGSQETQYF
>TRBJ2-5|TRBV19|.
CASSIVIGTSGRWETQYF
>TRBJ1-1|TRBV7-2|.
CASSLEAPGGALGTEAFF
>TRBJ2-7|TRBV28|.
CASSSRLAKSYEQYF
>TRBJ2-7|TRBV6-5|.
CASSYPGQGADKQYF
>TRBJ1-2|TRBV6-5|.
CASSSPGAYGYTF
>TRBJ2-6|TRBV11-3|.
CASSLVGQGASSGANVLTF
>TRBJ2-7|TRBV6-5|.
CASSIGTGRTYEQYF
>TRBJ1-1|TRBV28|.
CASPSGNEAFF
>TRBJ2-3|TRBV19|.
CASSIGQGRLTDTQYF
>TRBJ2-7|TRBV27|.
CASSPQGAVTYEQYF
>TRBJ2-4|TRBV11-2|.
CASSRIKQAKNIQYF
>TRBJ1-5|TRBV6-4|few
CASRTNQPQHF
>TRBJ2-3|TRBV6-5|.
CASSLQRGADTQYF
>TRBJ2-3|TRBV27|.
CASSLGASTDTQYF
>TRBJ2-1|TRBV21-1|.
CASTLNDRTRKPYNEQFF
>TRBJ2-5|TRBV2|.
CASSEAGQGQETQYF
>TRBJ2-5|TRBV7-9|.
CASSSWGRETQYF
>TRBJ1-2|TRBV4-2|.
CASSQVTADGYTF
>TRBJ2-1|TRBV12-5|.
CASGLAYESPRVSGSYNEQFF
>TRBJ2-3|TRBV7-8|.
CASSPGLFYPDTQYF
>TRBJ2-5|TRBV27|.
CASGPYRGAGEETQYF
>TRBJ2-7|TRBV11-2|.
CASSTRTGGEQYF
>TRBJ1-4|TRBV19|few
CASSRVQEKLFF
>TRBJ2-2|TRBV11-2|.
CASTTGGQGAGELFF
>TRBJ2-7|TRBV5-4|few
CASSFRGSSYEQYF
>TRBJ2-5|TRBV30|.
CAWSVGGAGETQYF